This T cell receptor (beta chain) was recorded in a study of a mutant IDH1 vaccine in newly diagnosed glioma. Study summary: Treated patients, roughly 62% male and roughly 40% female, averaged around 40 years of age.

The V end lost 7 bases, the J end lost 1 base, and 8 bases lay between the germline ends. The CDR3 consists of 12 residues. Germline CDR1 is SNHLY and CDR2 is FYNNEI. Generated by immunoSEQ multiplex PCR, the TCRdb table keeps only in-frame clones and is missing some. The sample contains around 50,000 clones, 86% of which appear only once. This sample's time point: baseline, week 1 (first vaccination visit). Treatment reported: pre-vaccination baseline after standard-of-care therapy. This material consisted of PBMCs, taken from a glioma patient treated with radiotherapy, temozolomide or both. The rearrangement joins TRBV2 to TRBJ2-7; D ambiguous. This clonotype was sampled from a man aged 40-50 years with glioma. As DNA, the CDR3 is TGTGCCAGCACCTTCGGGTCCTACGAGCAGTACTTC. As protein: CASTFGSYEQYF. Full variable domain (remainder filled in from reference TRBV2 and TRBJ2-7): EPEVTQTPSHQVTQMGQEVILRCVPISNHLYFYWYRQILGQKVEFLVSFYNNEISEKSEIFDDQFSVERPDGSNFTLKIRSTKLEDSAMYFCASTFGSYEQYFGPGTRLTVT.